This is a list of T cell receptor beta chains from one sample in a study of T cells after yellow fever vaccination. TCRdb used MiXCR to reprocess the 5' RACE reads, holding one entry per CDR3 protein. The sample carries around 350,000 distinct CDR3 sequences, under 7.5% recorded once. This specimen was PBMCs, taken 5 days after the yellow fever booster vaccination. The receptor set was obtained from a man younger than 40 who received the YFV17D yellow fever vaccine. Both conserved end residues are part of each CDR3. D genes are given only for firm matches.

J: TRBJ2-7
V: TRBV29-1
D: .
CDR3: CSVRGGTAWLSGEQYF

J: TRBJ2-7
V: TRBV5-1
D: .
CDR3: CASSLPPQPVYEQYF

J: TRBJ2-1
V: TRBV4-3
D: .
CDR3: CASSQGAHEQFF

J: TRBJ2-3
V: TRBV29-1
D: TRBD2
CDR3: CSVVGGTSGTVSTDTQYF

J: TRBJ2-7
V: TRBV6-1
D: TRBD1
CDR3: CASSDRDRGYEQYF

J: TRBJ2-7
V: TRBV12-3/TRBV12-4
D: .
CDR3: CASSLERRAGVYEQYF

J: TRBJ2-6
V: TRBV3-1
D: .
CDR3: CASSRSQLAANVLTF

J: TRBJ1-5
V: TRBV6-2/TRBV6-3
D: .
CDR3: CASTDTSNQPQHF

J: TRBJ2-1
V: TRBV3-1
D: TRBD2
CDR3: CASSRGGALNNEQFF

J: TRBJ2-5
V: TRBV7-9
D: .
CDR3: CASSLRRNQETQYF

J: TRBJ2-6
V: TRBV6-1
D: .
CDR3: CASRGGGANVLTF

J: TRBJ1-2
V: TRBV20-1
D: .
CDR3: CSARDPQGRGYTF

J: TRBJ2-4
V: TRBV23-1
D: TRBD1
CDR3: CASRCRGPKNIQYF

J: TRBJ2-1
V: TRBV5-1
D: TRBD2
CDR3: CASSNLIAGGPRNEQFF

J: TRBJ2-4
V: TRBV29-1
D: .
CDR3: CSVSEGLNIQYF

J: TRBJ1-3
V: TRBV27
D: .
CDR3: CASSRGSGNTIYF

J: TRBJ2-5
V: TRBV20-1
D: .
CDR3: CSARVSPGMETQYF

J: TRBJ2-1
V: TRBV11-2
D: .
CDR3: CASSLTRIREQFF

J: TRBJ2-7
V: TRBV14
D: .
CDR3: CASSQQGSSYEQYF

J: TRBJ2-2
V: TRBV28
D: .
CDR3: CASSPLPMKGELFF

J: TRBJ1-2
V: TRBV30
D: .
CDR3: CAWSVPGGTYGYTF

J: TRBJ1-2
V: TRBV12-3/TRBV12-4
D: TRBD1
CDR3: CASSPPHTGAYGYTF

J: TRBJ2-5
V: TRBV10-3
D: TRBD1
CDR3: CAISRGQGIETQYF

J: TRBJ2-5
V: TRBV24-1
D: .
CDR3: CATSDSRQTETQYF

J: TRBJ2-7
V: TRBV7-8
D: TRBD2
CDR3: CASNSGGSYEQYF

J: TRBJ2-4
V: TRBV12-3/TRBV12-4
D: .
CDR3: CASSFSSHLKNIQYF

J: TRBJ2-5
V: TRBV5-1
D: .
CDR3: CASSVAGTTQETQYF

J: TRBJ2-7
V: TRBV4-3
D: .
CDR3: CASSQDHGTLYEQYF